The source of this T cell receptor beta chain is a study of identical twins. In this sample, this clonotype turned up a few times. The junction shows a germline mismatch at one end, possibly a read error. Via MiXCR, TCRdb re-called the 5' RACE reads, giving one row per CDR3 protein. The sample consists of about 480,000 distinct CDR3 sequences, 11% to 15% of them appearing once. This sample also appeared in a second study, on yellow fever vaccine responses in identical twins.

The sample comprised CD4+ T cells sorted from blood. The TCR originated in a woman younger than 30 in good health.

This chain's CDR3 is CASSSTLRGPVSGNTIYF. The CDR3 nucleotides are TGTGCTAGCAGCTCGACCCTCAGGGGGCCCGTCTCTGGAAACACCATATATTTT. This chain links TRBV7-7 with TRBJ1-3; 8 bases map to TRBD1. Germline-derived CDR1 and CDR2 are SSHAT and FNYEAQ (reference sequence). The CDR3 has 18 amino acids.